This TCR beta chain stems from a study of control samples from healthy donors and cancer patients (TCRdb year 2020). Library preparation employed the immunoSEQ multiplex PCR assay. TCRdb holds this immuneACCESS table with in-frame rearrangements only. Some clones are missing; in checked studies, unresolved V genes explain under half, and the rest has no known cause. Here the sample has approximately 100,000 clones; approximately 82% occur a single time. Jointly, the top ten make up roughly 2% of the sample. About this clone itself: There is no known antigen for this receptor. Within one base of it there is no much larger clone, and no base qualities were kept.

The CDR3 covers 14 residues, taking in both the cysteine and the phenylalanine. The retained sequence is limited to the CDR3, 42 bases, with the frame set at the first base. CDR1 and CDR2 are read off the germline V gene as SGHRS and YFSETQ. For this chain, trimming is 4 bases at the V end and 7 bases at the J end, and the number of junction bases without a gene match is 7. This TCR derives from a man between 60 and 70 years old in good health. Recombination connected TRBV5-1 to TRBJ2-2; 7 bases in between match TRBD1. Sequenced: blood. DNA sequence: TGCGCCAGCAGCACAGACAGGGCAATCGGGGAGCTGTTTTTT. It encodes CASSTDRAIGELFF.